A selection of T cell receptor beta chains follows, all from one sample in a study of T cells in Graves' hyperthyroidism and ophthalmopathy. TCRdb re-derived calls from the multiplex PCR reads in MiXCR, one entry per CDR3 protein. This table has fewer than 650,000 distinct CDR3 sequences, approximately 14% appearing once. Sequenced material: blood. The source of these receptors is a young woman with Graves' hyperthyroidism that later progressed to Graves' ophthalmopathy. Both conserved end residues are part of each CDR3. Each record gives: clone size, V gene, D gene, J gene, CDR3 protein, CDR3 DNA. D genes are given only for firm matches. Clone sizes are given selectively: once, few, many, or a class where the clone is expanded.

size: once
V: TRBV4-1
D: TRBD2
J: TRBJ2-1
CDR3: CASSASGRTYNEQFF
DNA: TGCGCCAGCAGCGCTAGCGGGAGGACCTACAATGAGCAGTTCTTC

size: many
V: TRBV20-1
D: -
J: TRBJ2-7
CDR3: CSALGRRTYEQYF
DNA: TGCAGTGCGCTGGGGAGGCGAACCTACGAGCAGTACTTC

size: many
V: TRBV27
D: -
J: TRBJ2-3
CDR3: CASRVNSLGRTDTQYF
DNA: TGTGCCAGCAGAGTTAACTCACTAGGGCGCACAGATACGCAGTATTTT

size: few
V: TRBV19
D: TRBD1
J: TRBJ2-5
CDR3: CASSIGGTGGRLETQYF
DNA: TGTGCCAGTAGTATCGGAGGGACAGGGGGCAGATTAGAGACCCAGTACTTC

size: -
V: TRBV2
D: TRBD2
J: TRBJ2-2
CDR3: CDSRREGTSGTTGERFF
DNA: TGTGACAGCAGGCGGGAAGGGACTAGCGGAACCACCGGGGAGCGGTTTTTT

size: many
V: TRBV11-1
D: -
J: TRBJ2-5
CDR3: CASSLGHETQYF
DNA: TGTGCCAGCAGCTTAGGGCACGAGACCCAGTACTTC

size: many
V: TRBV5-1
D: TRBD2
J: TRBJ2-7
CDR3: CASSLWPGEGYEQYF
DNA: TGCGCCAGCAGCTTGTGGCCCGGGGAGGGCTACGAGCAGTACTTC

size: many
V: TRBV6-1
D: -
J: TRBJ1-1
CDR3: CASDVGQGTPTFF
DNA: -

size: few
V: TRBV6-6
D: -
J: TRBJ2-7
CDR3: CASSYQPQGLYEQYF
DNA: TGTGCCAGCAGTTACCAGCCGCAGGGGCTCTACGAGCAGTACTTC

size: once
V: TRBV18
D: TRBD1
J: TRBJ1-1
CDR3: CASSPSGGGTESFF
DNA: TGTGCCAGCTCACCGAGTGGAGGGGGCACTGAATCTTTCTTT

size: few
V: TRBV6-5
D: -
J: TRBJ1-2
CDR3: CASSYSTGIGYTF
DNA: TGTGCCAGCAGTTACTCAACCGGGATAGGCTACACCTTC

size: many
V: TRBV24-1
D: -
J: TRBJ2-3
CDR3: CATSDYADTQYF
DNA: TGTGCCACCAGTGATTACGCAGATACGCAGTATTTT

size: many
V: TRBV6-1
D: -
J: TRBJ1-2
CDR3: CASRIGRWDTNYGYTF
DNA: TGTGCCAGCCGAATTGGGAGGTGGGATACTAACTATGGCTACACCTTC

size: few
V: TRBV6-5
D: -
J: TRBJ1-2
CDR3: CASSYSSGAYGYTF
DNA: TGTGCCAGCAGTTACTCGTCGGGAGCCTATGGCTACACCTTC

size: few
V: TRBV7-8
D: -
J: TRBJ1-6
CDR3: CASSLASTIRDSPLHF
DNA: TGTGCCAGCAGCTTAGCGAGTACAATTAGGGATTCACCCCTCCACTTT

size: -
V: TRBV6-2/TRBV6-3
D: -
J: TRBJ2-2
CDR3: CASSYLSGEAGELFF
DNA: TGTGCCAGCAGTTACTTGTCAGGGGAGGCCGGGGAGCTGTTTTTT

size: many
V: TRBV5-6
D: -
J: TRBJ2-7
CDR3: CASSLWNEQYF
DNA: TGTGCCAGCAGCTTGTGGAACGAGCAGTACTTC

size: -
V: TRBV3-1
D: -
J: TRBJ1-5
CDR3: CASSQGTPTGNQPQHF
DNA: TGTGCCAGCAGCCAAGGAACACCCACAGGGAACCAGCCCCAGCATTTT

size: -
V: TRBV4-1
D: TRBD2
J: TRBJ2-5
CDR3: CASSQMGTSGREGETQYF
DNA: TGCGCCAGCAGCCAGATGGGGACTAGCGGGAGAGAGGGAGAGACCCAGTACTTC

size: many
V: TRBV12-3/TRBV12-4
D: -
J: TRBJ2-1
CDR3: CASSFYRFPNNEQFF
DNA: TGTGCCAGCAGTTTTTACCGGTTTCCGAACAATGAGCAGTTCTTC

size: many
V: TRBV19
D: -
J: TRBJ1-1
CDR3: CASSITPNTEAFF
DNA: TGTGCCAGTAGTATCACACCGAACACTGAAGCTTTCTTT

size: -
V: TRBV11-2
D: TRBD1
J: TRBJ2-7
CDR3: CASSFPGQGFEQYF
DNA: TGTGCCAGCAGCTTCCCGGGACAGGGGTTCGAGCAGTACTTC

size: few
V: TRBV4-1
D: TRBD2
J: TRBJ2-1
CDR3: CASRGTSGTTYNEQFF
DNA: TGCGCCAGCAGGGGGACTAGCGGGACCACCTACAATGAGCAGTTCTTC

size: few
V: TRBV19
D: -
J: TRBJ2-1
CDR3: CASSIGELTYNEQFF
DNA: TGTGCCAGTAGTATAGGGGAACTAACTTACAATGAGCAGTTCTTC

size: -
V: TRBV25-1
D: -
J: TRBJ1-4
CDR3: CASSETLRYEKLFF
DNA: TGTGCCAGCAGTGAAACCCTCCGGTACGAAAAACTGTTTTTT

size: many
V: TRBV6-1
D: -
J: TRBJ2-7
CDR3: CASSKADVTYEQYF
DNA: TGTGCCAGCAGTAAGGCCGACGTTACCTACGAGCAGTACTTC

size: many
V: TRBV20-1
D: -
J: TRBJ2-7
CDR3: CSARRGGLSYEQYF
DNA: TGCAGTGCTAGAAGGGGCGGTCTCTCCTACGAGCAGTACTTC

size: many
V: TRBV2
D: -
J: TRBJ1-2
CDR3: CASSPTSSLYGYTF
DNA: TGTGCCAGCAGTCCGACCTCGAGCCTATATGGCTACACCTTC

size: -
V: TRBV11-1
D: TRBD2
J: TRBJ2-7
CDR3: CASSRGGWEQYF
DNA: TGTGCCAGCAGCCGCGGGGGGTGGGAGCAGTACTTC

size: many
V: TRBV12-3/TRBV12-4
D: -
J: TRBJ2-5
CDR3: CASSVTLGTQYF
DNA: TGTGCCAGCAGTGTAACGTTGGGGACCCAGTACTTC

size: many
V: TRBV30
D: -
J: TRBJ2-5
CDR3: CAWSPGQLETQYF
DNA: TGTGCCTGGTCCCCCGGACAGCTGGAGACCCAGTACTTC

size: many
V: TRBV12-3/TRBV12-4
D: -
J: TRBJ1-5
CDR3: CASSPQYQPQHF
DNA: TGTGCCAGCAGTCCGCAGTATCAGCCCCAGCATTTT

size: many
V: TRBV12-3/TRBV12-4
D: TRBD1
J: TRBJ1-5
CDR3: CASSSLRDRGGYSNQPQHF
DNA: TGTGCCAGCAGTTCCCTCCGGGACAGGGGGGGGTATAGCAATCAGCCCCAGCATTTT

size: -
V: TRBV6-2/TRBV6-3
D: -
J: TRBJ1-1
CDR3: CASSYQGYTEAFF
DNA: TGTGCCAGCAGTTACCAGGGGTACACTGAAGCTTTCTTT

size: many
V: TRBV20-1
D: TRBD2
J: TRBJ2-7
CDR3: CSASREGGYEQYF
DNA: TGCAGTGCTAGTCGGGAGGGTGGCTACGAGCAGTACTTC

size: many
V: TRBV14
D: TRBD2
J: TRBJ2-1
CDR3: CASSRRTSGVGNEQFF
DNA: TGTGCCAGCAGCCGACGGACTAGCGGGGTCGGCAATGAGCAGTTCTTC

size: -
V: TRBV27
D: -
J: TRBJ2-1
CDR3: CASSPDVYNEQLF
DNA: TGTGCCAGCAGTCCGGACGTTTACAATGAGCAGCTCTTC

size: few
V: TRBV19
D: -
J: TRBJ2-6
CDR3: CASSIDVRGTHALSGANVLTF
DNA: TGTGCCAGTAGTATAGACGTTCGGGGGACACACGCTCTCTCTGGGGCCAACGTCCTGACTTTC

size: many
V: TRBV19
D: -
J: TRBJ2-7
CDR3: CASSMPGNYEQYF
DNA: TGTGCCAGTAGTATGCCGGGCAACTACGAGCAGTACTTC

size: many
V: TRBV20-1
D: TRBD1
J: TRBJ2-2
CDR3: CSARSRGLGELFF
DNA: TGCAGTGCTAGAAGCAGGGGGCTGGGGGAGCTGTTTTTT

size: -
V: TRBV30
D: -
J: TRBJ1-4
CDR3: CAWPLSSTNEKLFF
DNA: TGTGCCTGGCCCCTATCGTCAACTAATGAAAAACTGTTTTTT

size: many
V: TRBV20-1
D: -
J: TRBJ2-1
CDR3: CSANSEDYNEQFF
DNA: TGCAGTGCTAATAGCGAAGACTACAATGAGCAGTTCTTC

size: -
V: TRBV20-1
D: -
J: TRBJ2-7
CDR3: CSARDPLDGGSYEQYF
DNA: TGCAGTGCTAGAGATCCCCTAGACGGAGGCTCCTACGAGCAGTACTTC

size: -
V: TRBV6-1
D: TRBD2
J: TRBJ2-6
CDR3: CASRSGREGGANVLTF
DNA: TGTGCCAGTCGATCGGGGAGGGAAGGTGGGGCCAACGTCCTGACTTTC

size: many
V: TRBV28
D: -
J: TRBJ1-6
CDR3: CASKELNSPLHF
DNA: TGTGCCAGCAAAGAATTGAATTCACCCCTCCACTTT

size: -
V: TRBV19
D: -
J: TRBJ1-4
CDR3: CASRALFGKLTNEKLFF
DNA: TGTGCCAGTAGAGCCCTCTTCGGGAAGTTGACTAATGAAAAACTGTTTTTT

size: many
V: TRBV27
D: TRBD1
J: TRBJ2-5
CDR3: CASSWTGGRETQYF
DNA: TGTGCCAGCAGCTGGACAGGGGGCAGAGAGACCCAGTACTTC

size: many
V: TRBV30
D: -
J: TRBJ1-5
CDR3: CAWSVLPSNQPQHF
DNA: TGTGCCTGGAGTGTACTCCCGAGCAATCAGCCCCAGCATTTT

size: many
V: TRBV28
D: TRBD1
J: TRBJ2-1
CDR3: CASRNDRGGQQFF
DNA: TGTGCCAGCAGGAATGACAGGGGCGGCCAGCAGTTCTTC

size: many
V: TRBV28
D: TRBD1
J: TRBJ1-5
CDR3: CASHRGDSNQPQHF
DNA: TGTGCCAGCCACAGGGGCGATAGCAATCAGCCCCAGCATTTT

size: -
V: TRBV11-3
D: TRBD1
J: TRBJ2-1
CDR3: CASSPGQGLSYNEQFF
DNA: TGTGCCAGCAGCCCGGGACAGGGCCTATCCTACAATGAGCAGTTCTTC

size: -
V: TRBV6-2/TRBV6-3
D: -
J: TRBJ2-2
CDR3: CASSSPRRSTGELFF
DNA: TGTGCCAGCAGTTCCCCACGGAGGTCGACCGGGGAGCTGTTTTTT

size: many
V: TRBV27
D: -
J: TRBJ2-7
CDR3: CASSPGSGRRYEQYF
DNA: TGTGCCAGCAGTCCCGGTAGCGGTCGCCGCTACGAGCAGTACTTC